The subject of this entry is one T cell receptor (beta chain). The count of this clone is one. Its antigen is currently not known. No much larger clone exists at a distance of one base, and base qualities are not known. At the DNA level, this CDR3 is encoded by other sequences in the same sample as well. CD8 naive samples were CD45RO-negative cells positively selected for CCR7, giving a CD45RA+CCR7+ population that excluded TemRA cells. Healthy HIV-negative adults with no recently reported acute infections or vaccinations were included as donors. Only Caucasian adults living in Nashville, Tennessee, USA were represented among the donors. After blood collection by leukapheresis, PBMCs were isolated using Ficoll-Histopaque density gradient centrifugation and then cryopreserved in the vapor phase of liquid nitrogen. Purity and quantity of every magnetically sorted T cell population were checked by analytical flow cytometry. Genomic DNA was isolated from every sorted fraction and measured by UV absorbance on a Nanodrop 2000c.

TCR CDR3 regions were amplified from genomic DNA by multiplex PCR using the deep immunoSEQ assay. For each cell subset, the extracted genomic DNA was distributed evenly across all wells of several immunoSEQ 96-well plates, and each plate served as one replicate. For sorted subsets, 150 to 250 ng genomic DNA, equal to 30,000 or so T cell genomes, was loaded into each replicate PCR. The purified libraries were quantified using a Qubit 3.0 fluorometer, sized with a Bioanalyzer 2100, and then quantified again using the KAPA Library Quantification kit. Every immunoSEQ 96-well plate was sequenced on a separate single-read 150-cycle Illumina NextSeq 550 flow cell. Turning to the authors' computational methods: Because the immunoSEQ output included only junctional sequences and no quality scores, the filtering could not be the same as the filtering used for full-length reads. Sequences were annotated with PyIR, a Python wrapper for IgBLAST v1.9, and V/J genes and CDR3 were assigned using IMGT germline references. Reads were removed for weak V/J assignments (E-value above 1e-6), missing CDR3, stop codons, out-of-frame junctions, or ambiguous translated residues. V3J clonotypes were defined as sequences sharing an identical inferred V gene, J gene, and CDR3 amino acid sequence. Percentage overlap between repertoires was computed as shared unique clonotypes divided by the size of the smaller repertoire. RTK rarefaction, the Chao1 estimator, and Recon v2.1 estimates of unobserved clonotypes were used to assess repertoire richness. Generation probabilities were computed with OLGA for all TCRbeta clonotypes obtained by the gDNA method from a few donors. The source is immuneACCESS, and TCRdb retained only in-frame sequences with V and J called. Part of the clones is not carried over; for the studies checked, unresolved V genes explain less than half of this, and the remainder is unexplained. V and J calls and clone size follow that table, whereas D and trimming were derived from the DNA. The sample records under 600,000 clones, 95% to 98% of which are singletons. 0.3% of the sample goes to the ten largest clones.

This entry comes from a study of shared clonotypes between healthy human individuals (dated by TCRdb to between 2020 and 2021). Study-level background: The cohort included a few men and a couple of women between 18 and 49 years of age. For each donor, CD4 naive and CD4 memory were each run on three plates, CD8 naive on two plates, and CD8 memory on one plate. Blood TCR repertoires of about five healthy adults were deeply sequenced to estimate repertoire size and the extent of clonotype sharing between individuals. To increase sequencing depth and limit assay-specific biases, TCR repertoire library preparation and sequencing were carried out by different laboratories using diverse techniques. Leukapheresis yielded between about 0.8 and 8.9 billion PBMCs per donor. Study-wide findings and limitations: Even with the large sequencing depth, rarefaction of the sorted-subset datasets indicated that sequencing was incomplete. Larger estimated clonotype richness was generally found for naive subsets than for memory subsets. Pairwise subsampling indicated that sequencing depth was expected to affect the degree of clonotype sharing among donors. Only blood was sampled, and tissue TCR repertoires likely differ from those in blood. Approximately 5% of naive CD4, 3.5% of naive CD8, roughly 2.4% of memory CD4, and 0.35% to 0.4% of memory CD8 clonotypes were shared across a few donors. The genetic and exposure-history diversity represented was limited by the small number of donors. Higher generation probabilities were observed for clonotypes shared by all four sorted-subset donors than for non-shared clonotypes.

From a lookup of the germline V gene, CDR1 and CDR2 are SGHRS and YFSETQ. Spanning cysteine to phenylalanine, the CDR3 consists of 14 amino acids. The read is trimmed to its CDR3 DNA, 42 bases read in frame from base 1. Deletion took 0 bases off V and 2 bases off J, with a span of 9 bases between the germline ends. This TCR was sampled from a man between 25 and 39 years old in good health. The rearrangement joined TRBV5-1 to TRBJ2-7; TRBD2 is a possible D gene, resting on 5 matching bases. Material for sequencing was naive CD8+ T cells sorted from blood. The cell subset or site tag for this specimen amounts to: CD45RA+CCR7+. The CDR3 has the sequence CASSLGGPTYEQYF. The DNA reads TGCGCCAGCAGCTTGGGAGGGCCTACCTACGAGCAGTACTTC.